Shown below are 6 T cell receptor beta chains from a single sample sequenced in a study of shared clonotypes between healthy human individuals. The method was immunoSEQ multiplex PCR; TCRdb's version includes in-frame clones alone and lacks a portion of them. This sample has about 490,000 clones, with 76% found just once. Source material: PBMCs. All receptors come from a woman aged 40 to 50 in good health. Some clones in this sample may be carry-over from other donors' samples.

The chain employs TRBV29-1 and TRBJ2-3, with 15 nucleotides matching TRBD2. CDR1 and CDR2 from the germline V gene are SQVTM and ANQGSEA. The CDR3 spans 15 residues. J gave up 2 bases and V 6 bases, and 3 bases lay outside the gene matches. The CDR3, as DNA: TGCAGCGTCCGGACTAGCGGGAGGGCCACAGATACGCAGTATTTT. It specifies CSVRTSGRATDTQYF.

The chain combines TRBV4-1 with TRBJ2-1, with 10 bases fitting TRBD1. Unmatched junction bases numbered 4, after V lost 4 bases and J lost 7 bases. Looked up from germline, CDR1 is MGHRA and CDR2 is YSYEKL. The CDR3 is 14 residues long. Here the CDR3 reads CASSRGQGVNEQFF. The DNA for the CDR3 is TGCGCCAGCAGCCGAGGACAGGGGGTGAATGAGCAGTTCTTC.

This chain connects TRBV6-4 to TRBJ2-1; 9 bases are shared with TRBD2. CDR1 is MRHNA, CDR2 SNTAGT, per germline. The CDR3 is made up of 15 amino acids. V lost 3 bases, J lost 9 bases, and 9 bases stayed unmatched. CDR3 sequence: CASSETSGSSGEQFF. Written as DNA, the CDR3 is TGTGCCAGCAGTGAGACTAGCGGTTCCTCCGGTGAGCAGTTCTTC.

V usage is TRBV19 and J usage is TRBJ1-1; 8 bases line up with TRBD1. CDR3 length: 15 residues. V lost 4 bases, J lost 1 base, and 5 bases stayed unmatched. Germline assignment: CDR1 LNHDA and CDR2 SQIVND (reference sequence). Here the CDR3 reads CASSTPGTGNTEAFF. The CDR3 region has the DNA TGTGCCAGTAGTACCCCCGGGACAGGGAACACTGAAGCTTTCTTT.

With regard to this clone: Germline is not matched at one junction end, which may reflect a read error. V is TRBV18 and J is TRBJ2-5, with unresolved D. Germline values: CDR1 KGHSH, CDR2 LQKENI. The CDR3 length is 15 residues. Here the CDR3 reads CDSSPGRTAEETQYF. The DNA for the CDR3 is TGTGACAGCTCACCAGGTCGCACCGCGGAGGAGACCCAGTACTTC.

The chain couples TRBV7-8 to TRBJ2-5, with D maybe TRBD2 (6 bases). The CDR3 totals 12 residues. V dropped 5 bases and J dropped 8 bases, with 12 bases sitting between them. Germline assignment: CDR1 SGHVS and CDR2 FQNEAQ. CDR3 coding DNA: TGTGCCAGCAGCCGAGATAGCGGTACCCAGTACTTC. It is translated as CASSRDSGTQYF.